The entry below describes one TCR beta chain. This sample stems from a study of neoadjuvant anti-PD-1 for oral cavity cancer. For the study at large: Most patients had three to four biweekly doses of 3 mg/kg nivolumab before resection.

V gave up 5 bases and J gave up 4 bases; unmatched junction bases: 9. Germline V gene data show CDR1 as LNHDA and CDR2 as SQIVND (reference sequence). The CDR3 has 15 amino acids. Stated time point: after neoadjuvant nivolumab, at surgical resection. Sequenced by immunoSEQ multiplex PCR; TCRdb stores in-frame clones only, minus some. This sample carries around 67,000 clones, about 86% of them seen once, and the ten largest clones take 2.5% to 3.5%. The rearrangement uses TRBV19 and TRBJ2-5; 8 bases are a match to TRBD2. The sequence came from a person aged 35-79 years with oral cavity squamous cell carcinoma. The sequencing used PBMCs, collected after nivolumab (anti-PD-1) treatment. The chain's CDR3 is CASSVNFRGGETQYF. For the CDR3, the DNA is TGTGCCAGTAGTGTCAACTTCCGGGGGGGAGAGACCCAGTACTTC.